The 18 T cell receptor beta chains below all came from one sample that was sequenced in a study of monozygotic twins with inflammatory bowel disease. TCRdb reprocessed the 5' RACE reads and keeps a single row for each CDR3 protein, giving no DNA. This sample lists approximately 40,000 distinct CDR3 sequences; its ten largest clones have less than 6.5%. The sequencing sample was made of blood. These receptors were obtained from a human donor with ulcerative colitis or Crohn's disease, or a healthy co-twin of an affected twin (not recorded which).

The V call is TRBV5-1, the J call TRBJ2-1; no DNA is available, so the TRBD2 call from TCRdb remains unchecked. The CDR3 loop spans 13 amino acids. CDR1 is SGHRS and CDR2 is YFSETQ in the germline V gene. CDR3 loop: CASTGLAFNEQFF.

The CDR3 sequence is CASSLAGSNTEAFF. The J gene is TRBJ1-1, the V gene TRBV7-9. CDR1 is SEHNR and CDR2 is FQNEAQ in the germline V gene (reference sequence). The CDR3 extends over 14 amino acids.

The chain uses TRBV5-1 and TRBJ2-2; TCRdb lists TRBD2, though no DNA is available to test this call. This CDR3 is 14 amino acids long. CDR1 SGHRS and CDR2 YFSETQ come from the germline V gene. CDR3 region: CASSLLAGTGELFF.

V and J are TRBV2 and TRBJ2-1; TCRdb's D gene call, TRBD2, goes unchecked for lack of DNA. Germline V gives CDR1 SNHLY, CDR2 FYNNEI. CDR3 length: 16 amino acids. The CDR3 loop is CASTRTSGRGNYEQFF.

The rearrangement links TRBV7-3 to TRBJ2-3; TCRdb indicates TRBD2, and absent DNA this call remains unverified. Germline assignment: CDR1 SGHTA and CDR2 FQGTGA. CDR3 length: 14 residues. This chain's CDR3 is CASSRTSGRDTQYF.

Judged by frequency, this clonotype is medium-sized. This chain joins TRBV6-2 or TRBV6-3 and TRBJ1-1; the TCRdb call, TRBD1, lacks DNA for checking. CDR1 and CDR2 (germline): MNHEY, SVGEGT. CDR3 length: 14 amino acids. The CDR3 loop reads CASSYDWSGTEAFF.

The J gene is TRBJ2-5, the V gene TRBV12-5. CDR3 length equals 12 residues. CDR1 is LGHNT and CDR2 is FRNRAP in the germline V gene. CDR3 sequence reads: CASGGIQETQYF.

J is TRBJ1-5 and V is TRBV5-1; there is no DNA to check the TCRdb D call of TRBD1. The germline gives CDR1 SGHRS, CDR2 YFSETQ. The CDR3 is 14 amino acids. This chain's CDR3 is CASSSSGGWEPQHF.

This chain links TRBV18 with TRBJ1-4; the TCRdb D gene call, TRBD1, has no DNA to confirm it. Per germline, CDR1 KGHSH and CDR2 LQKENI. The CDR3 loop spans 15 amino acids. The CDR3 is CASSPPDRGPEKLFF.

The CDR3 spells CASEGRDDYGYTF. The V and J genes are TRBV4-2 and TRBJ1-2. The V gene's germline CDR1 is LGHNA and CDR2 YNFKEQ. This CDR3 has 13 residues.

V and J are TRBV7-2 and TRBJ2-3. CDR3 length: 13 amino acids. CDR1 SGHTA and CDR2 FQGNSA come from the germline V gene. CDR3: CASSLIRTDTQYF.

The genes are TRBV10-2 and TRBJ1-5; as DNA is missing, the TRBD1 call by TCRdb cannot be tested. Germline V CDR1 and CDR2: WSHSY, SAAADI. The CDR3 covers 16 residues. The CDR3 protein is CASSESGGARNQPQHF.

V usage is TRBV20-1 and J usage is TRBJ2-7; as DNA is missing, the TRBD1 call by TCRdb cannot be tested. This CDR3 is built from 12 residues. Germline CDR1 reads DFQATT; CDR2 reads SNEGSKA (reference sequence). CDR3 in amino acids: CSASNDRYEQYF.

The chain's CDR3 is CAYPPRVRVYNEQFF. The chain carries TRBV5-8 and TRBJ2-1; TCRdb's assignment of TRBD1 cannot be checked, as there is no DNA. Germline V gene data show CDR1 as SGHTS and CDR2 as YDEGEE. The CDR3 is 15 amino acids.

The chain is built from TRBV6-5 and TRBJ1-1; as DNA is missing, the TRBD1 call by TCRdb cannot be tested. The CDR3 spans 14 residues. Germline V gives CDR1 MNHEY, CDR2 SVGAGI. CDR3 residues: CASSYPGRNTEAFF.

The J gene is TRBJ2-7, the V gene TRBV20-1; checking the TCRdb D call of TRBD2 is not possible without DNA. CDR1 and CDR2 (germline): DFQATT, SNEGSKA (reference sequence). The CDR3 contains 15 residues. CDR3 sequence reads: CSARRTSGSTYEQYF.

The gene calls are TRBV18 and TRBJ2-2. The germline CDR1 and CDR2 sequences are KGHSH and LQKENI. This CDR3 region has 16 residues. The CDR3 sequence: CASSTKRHENTGELFF.

This chain uses TRBV5-1 with TRBJ2-2; absent DNA, TCRdb's TRBD2 call cannot be checked. Germline V gives CDR1 SGHRS, CDR2 YFSETQ. The CDR3 covers 17 residues. CDR3: CASSLELAGRHTGELFF. The full variable domain, its missing parts supplied by reference TRBV5-1 and TRBJ2-2, is KAGVTQTPRYLIKTRGQQVTLSCSPISGHRSVSWYQQTPGQGLQFLFEYFSETQRNKGNFPGRFSGRQFSNSRSEMNVSTLELGDSALYLCASSLELAGRHTGELFFGEGSRLTVL.